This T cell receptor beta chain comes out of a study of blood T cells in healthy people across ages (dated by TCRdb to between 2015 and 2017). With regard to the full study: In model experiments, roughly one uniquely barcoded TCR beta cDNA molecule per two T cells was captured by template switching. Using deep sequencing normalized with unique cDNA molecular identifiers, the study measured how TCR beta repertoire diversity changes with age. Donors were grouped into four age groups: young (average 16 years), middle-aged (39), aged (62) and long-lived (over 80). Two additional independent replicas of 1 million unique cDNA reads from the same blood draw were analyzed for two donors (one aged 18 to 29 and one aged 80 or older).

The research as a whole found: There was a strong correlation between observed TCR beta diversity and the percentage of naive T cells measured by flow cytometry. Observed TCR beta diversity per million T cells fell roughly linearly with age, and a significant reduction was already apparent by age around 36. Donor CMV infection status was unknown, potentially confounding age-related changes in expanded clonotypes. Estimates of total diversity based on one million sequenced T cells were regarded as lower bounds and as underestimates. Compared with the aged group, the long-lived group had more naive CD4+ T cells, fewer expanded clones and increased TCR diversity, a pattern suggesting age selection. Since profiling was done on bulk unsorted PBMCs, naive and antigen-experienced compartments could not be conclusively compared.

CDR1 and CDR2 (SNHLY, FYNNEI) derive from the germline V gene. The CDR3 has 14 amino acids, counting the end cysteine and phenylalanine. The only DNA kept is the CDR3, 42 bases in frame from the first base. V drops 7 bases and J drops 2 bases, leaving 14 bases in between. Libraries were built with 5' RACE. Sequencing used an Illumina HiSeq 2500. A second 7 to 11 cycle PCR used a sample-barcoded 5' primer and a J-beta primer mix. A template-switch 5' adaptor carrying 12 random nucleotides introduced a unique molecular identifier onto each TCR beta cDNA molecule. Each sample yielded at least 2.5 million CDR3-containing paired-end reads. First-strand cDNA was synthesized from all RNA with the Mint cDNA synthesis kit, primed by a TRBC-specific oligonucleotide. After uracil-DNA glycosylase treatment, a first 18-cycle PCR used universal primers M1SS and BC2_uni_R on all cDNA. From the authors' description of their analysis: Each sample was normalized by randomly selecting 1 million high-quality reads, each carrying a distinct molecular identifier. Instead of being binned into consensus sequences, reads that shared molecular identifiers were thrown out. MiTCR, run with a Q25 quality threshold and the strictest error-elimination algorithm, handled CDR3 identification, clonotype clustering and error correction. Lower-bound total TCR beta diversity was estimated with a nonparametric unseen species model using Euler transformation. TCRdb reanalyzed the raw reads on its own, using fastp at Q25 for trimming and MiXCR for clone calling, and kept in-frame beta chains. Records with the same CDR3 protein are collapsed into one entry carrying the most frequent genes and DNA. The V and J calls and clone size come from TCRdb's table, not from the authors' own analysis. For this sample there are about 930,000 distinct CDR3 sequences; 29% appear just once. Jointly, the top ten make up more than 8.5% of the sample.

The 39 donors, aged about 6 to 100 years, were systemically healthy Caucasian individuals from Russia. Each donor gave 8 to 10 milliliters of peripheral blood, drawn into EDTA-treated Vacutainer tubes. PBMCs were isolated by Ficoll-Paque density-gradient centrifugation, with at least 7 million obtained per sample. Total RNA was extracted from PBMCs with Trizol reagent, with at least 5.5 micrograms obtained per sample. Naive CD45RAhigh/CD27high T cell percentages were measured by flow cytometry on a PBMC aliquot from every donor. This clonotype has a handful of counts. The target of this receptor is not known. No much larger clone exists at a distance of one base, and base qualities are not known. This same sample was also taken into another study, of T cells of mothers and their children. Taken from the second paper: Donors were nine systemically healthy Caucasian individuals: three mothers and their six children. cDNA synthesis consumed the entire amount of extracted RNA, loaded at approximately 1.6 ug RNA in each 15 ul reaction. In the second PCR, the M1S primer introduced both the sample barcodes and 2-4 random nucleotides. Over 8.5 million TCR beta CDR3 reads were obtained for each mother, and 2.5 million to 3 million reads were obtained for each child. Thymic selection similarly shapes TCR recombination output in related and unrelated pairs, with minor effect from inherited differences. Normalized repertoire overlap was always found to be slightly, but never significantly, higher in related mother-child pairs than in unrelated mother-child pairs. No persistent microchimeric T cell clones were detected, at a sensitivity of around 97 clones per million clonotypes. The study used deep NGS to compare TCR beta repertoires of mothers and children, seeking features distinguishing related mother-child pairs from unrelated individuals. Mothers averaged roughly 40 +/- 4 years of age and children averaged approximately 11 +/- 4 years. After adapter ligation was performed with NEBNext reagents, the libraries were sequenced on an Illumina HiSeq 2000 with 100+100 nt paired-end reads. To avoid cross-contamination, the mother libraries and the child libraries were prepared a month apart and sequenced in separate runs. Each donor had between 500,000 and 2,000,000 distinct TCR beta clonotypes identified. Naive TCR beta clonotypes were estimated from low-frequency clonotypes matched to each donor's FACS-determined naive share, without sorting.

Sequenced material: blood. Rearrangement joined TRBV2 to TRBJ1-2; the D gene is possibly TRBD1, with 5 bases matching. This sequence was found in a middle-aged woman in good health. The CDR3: CASTSGRVNYGYTF. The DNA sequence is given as TGTGCCAGCACCTCAGGCAGGGTCAACTATGGCTACACCTTC.